This TCR beta chain derives from a study of T cell changes during pregnancy in multiple sclerosis. This clone was detected only once. Sequenced by immunoSEQ multiplex PCR; TCRdb stores in-frame clones only, minus some. The profile shows just under 100,000 clones, around 93% of them singletons. The germline V gene encodes CDR1 SQVTM and CDR2 ANQGSEA. Trimming cost V 6 bases and J 7 bases; bases outside gene matches: 7. The length of the CDR3 is 13 residues. V gene TRBV29-1 combines with J gene TRBJ2-7, with 12 bases that match TRBD1. This specimen was peripheral blood, taken after pregnancy. The receptor was derived from a female donor with multiple sclerosis, enrolled in a pregnancy study. The CDR3 sequence is CSVVGQGAGEQYF. CDR3 in DNA: TGCAGCGTGGTGGGACAGGGGGCGGGTGAGCAGTACTTC.